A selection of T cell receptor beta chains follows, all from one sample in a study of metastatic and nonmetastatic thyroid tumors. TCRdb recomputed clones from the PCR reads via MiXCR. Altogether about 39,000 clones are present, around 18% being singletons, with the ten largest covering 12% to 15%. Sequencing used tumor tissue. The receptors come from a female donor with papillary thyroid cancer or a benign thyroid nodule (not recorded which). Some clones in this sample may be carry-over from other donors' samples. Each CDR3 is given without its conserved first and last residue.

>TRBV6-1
ASRLAGGPLGELF
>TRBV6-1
ASSPGQAVNYEQY
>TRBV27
ASSLLGRAGELF
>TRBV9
ASSAASGAAHEQY
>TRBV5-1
ASSLGGGSNQPQH
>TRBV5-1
ASRVSRDPNSPLH
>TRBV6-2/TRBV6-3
ASSYMAGQPQH
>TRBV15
ATSRQGETQY
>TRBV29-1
SVELDSSSIPF
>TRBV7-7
ASSSATQPQH
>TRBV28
ASSLFTGLPYNSPLH
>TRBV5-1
ASQLAGGKISTDTQY
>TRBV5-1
ASSSRTGGNEKLF
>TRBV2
ASREDRIETQY
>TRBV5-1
ASSSGQGMRDTQY
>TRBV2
ASSAASGDYNEQF
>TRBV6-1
ASTKDRASTEAF
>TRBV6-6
ASSYQRTGMVTEAF
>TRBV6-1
ASSQTTGSNSPLH
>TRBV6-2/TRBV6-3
ASSYSPHIPIKRETHY
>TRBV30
AWSVLSAVTDTQY
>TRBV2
ASSERTARDSPLH
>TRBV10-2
ASRTYGLADRYNEQF
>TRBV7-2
ASSDRDRANSPLH
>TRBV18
ASSPRTGQETQY
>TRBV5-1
ATRTGQFTEGELF
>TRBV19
ASSIDRGDEQF
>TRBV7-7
ASSLIGRETQY
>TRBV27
ASSVTATYINHPQH
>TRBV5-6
ASSLMQGASIPYNSPLH
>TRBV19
ASSTDREYNEQF
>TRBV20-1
SARGETYEQY
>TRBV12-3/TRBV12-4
ASSNLMGVEQY
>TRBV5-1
ASSSSGTGISAF
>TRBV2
ASNGDRTYGYT
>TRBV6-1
ASSPSWDSVGKLF